The clone carrying this TCR beta chain has just one count. The antigen remains unidentified. The sample is drawn from a study of shared clonotypes between healthy human individuals. The study, taken as a whole, reports: A limitation of the genetic and exposure-history diversity represented arose from few donors. Among donors, sharing of clonotypes was expected to be affected by sequencing depth.

Each cell subset's genomic DNA was divided evenly among several immunoSEQ plates. As originally analysed: ImmunoSEQ yielded junction-only sequences lacking quality scores, so filtering differed. The repertoire was sequenced with immunoSEQ multiplex PCR; TCRdb's copy has only in-frame clones and lacks some. V and J calls and clone size are those listed in that table; D and trimming were worked out from the DNA. The data show hundreds of thousands of clones, with roughly 77% seen just once and around 14% held by the top ten. Per the germline V gene, CDR1 is KGHSH and CDR2 is LQKENI. This CDR3 is 15 amino acids long. J gave up 2 bases and V 2 bases, and 3 bases lay outside the gene matches.

The sequencing sample was made of PBMCs. This sequence was found in a woman aged 40 to 50 in good health. Some clones in this sample may be carry-over from other donors' samples. The chain joins TRBV18 to TRBJ2-7, with TRBD2 identical over 10 bases. The CDR3 sequence: CASSPVAGGTYEQYF. The DNA of the CDR3 is TGTGCCAGCTCACCAGTAGCGGGAGGAACCTACGAGCAGTACTTC.